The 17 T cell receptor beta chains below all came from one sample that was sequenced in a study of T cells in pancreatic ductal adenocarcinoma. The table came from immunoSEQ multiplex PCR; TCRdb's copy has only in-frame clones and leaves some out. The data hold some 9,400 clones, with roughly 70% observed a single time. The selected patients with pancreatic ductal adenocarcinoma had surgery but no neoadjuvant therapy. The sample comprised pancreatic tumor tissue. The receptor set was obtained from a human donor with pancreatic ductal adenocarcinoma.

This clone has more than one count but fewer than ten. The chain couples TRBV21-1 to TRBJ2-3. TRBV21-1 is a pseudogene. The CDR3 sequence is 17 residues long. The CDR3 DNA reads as TGTGCCAGCAGCAAATCTGGGGGGCTTTCTAGCACAGATACGCAGTATTTT. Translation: CASSKSGGLSSTDTQYF.

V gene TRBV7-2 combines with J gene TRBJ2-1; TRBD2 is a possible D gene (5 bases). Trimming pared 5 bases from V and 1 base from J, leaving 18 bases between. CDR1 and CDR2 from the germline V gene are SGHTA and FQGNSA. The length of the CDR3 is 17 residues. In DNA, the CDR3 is TGTGCCAGCAGCCAACGTGTTGGGTGGAGGTCCTACAATGAGCAGTTCTTC. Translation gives CASSQRVGWRSYNEQFF. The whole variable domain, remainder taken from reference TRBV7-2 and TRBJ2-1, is GAGVSQSPSNKVTEKGKDVELRCDPISGHTALYWYRQSLGQGLEFLIYFQGNSAPDKSGLPSDRFSAERTGGSVSTLTIQRTQQEDSAVYLCASSQRVGWRSYNEQFFGPGTRLTVL.

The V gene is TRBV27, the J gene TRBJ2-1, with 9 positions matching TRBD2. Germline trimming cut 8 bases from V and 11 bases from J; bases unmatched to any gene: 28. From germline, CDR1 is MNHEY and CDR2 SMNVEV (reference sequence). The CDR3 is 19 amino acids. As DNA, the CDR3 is TGTGCCAGCCGGCCCGAGGACGATCGCGGCGGGGGGGGACTCAGGAAGCAGTTCTTC. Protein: CASRPEDDRGGGGLRKQFF.

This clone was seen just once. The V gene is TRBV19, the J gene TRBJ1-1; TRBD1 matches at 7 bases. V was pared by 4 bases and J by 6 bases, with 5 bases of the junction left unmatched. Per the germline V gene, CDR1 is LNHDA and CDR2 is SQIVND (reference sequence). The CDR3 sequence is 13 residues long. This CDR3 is CASSRRGLPEAFF. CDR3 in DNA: TGTGCCAGTAGTAGGAGGGGGCTACCTGAAGCTTTCTTT.

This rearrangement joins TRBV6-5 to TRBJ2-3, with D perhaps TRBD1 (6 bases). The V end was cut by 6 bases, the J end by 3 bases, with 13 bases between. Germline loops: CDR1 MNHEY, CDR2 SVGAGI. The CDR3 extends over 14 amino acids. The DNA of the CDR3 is TGTGCCAGCAGCTTTAAAACAGGGACAGATACGCAGTATTTT. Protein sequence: CASSFKTGTDTQYF.

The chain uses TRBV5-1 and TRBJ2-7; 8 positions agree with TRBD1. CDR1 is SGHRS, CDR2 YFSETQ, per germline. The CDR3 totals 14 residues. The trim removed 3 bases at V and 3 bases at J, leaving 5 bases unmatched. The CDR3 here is CASSWGQANYEQYF. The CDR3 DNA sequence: TGCGCCAGCAGCTGGGGACAGGCGAACTACGAGCAGTACTTC.

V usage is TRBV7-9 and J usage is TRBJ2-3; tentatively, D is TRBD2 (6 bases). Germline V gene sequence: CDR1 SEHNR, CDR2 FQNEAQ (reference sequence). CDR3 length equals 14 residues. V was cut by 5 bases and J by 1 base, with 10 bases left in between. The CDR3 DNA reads TGTGCCAGCAGCCGCGGGGCCCGCACAGATACGCAGTATTTT. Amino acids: CASSRGARTDTQYF.

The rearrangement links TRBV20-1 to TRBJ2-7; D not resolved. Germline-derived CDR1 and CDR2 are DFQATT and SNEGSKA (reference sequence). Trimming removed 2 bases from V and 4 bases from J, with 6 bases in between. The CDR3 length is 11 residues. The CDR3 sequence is CSARQRYEQYF. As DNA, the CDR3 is TGCAGTGCTAGACAAAGGTACGAGCAGTACTTC.

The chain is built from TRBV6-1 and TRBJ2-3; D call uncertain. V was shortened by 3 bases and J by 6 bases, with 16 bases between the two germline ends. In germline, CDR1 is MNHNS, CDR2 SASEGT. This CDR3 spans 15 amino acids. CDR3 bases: TGTGCCAGCAGTGATCTCCGGGCAGTCCGGGATACGCAGTATTTT. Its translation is CASSDLRAVRDTQYF.

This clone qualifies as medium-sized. The chain's CDR3 is CASSESQRDEQFF. DNA of the CDR3: TGCGCCAGCAGTGAGTCTCAAAGGGATGAGCAGTTCTTC. The chain is built from TRBV10-1 and TRBJ2-1; D is ambiguous. Germline V lookup: CDR1 WNHNN, CDR2 SYGVQD (reference sequence). This CDR3 contains 13 residues. V was pared by 0 bases and J by 8 bases, with 8 bases between.

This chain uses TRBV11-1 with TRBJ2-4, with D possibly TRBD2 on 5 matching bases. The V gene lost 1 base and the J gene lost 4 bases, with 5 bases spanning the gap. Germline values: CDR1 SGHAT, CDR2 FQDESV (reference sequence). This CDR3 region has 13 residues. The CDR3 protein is CASSLGTKNIQYF. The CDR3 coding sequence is TGTGCCAGCAGCTTAGGGACTAAAAACATTCAGTACTTC.

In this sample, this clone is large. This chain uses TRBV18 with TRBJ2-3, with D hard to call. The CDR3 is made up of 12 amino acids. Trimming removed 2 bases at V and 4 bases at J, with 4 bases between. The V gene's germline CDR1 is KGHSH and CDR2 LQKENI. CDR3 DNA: TGTGCCAGCTCACCAGTTCCAGATACGCAGTATTTT. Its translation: CASSPVPDTQYF.

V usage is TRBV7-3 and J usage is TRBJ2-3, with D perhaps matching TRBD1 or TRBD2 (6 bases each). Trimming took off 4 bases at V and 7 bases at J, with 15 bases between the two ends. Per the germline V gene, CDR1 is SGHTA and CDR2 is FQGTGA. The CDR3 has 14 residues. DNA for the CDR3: TGTGCCAGCAGCTCCGCCGGGGGCTCAAATACGCAGTATTTT. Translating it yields CASSSAGGSNTQYF.

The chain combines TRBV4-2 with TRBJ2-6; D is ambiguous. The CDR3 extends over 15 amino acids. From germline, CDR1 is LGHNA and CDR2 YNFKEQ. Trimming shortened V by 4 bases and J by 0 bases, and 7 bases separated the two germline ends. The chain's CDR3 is CASSPGASGANVLTF. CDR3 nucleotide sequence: TGTGCCAGCAGCCCCGGAGCCTCTGGGGCCAACGTCCTGACTTTC.

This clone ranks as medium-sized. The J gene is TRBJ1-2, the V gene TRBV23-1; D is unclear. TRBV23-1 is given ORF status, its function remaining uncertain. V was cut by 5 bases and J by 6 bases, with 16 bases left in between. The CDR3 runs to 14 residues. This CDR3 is CASSTTTPADGYTF. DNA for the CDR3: TGCGCCAGCAGTACAACCACACCGGCGGATGGCTACACCTTC.

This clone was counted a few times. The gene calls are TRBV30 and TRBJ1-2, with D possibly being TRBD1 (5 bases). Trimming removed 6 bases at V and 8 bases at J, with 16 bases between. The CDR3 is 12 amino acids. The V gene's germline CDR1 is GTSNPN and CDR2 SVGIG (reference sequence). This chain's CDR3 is CACSRGLWGYTF. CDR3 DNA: TGTGCCTGTTCAAGGGGATTATGGGGCTACACCTTC.

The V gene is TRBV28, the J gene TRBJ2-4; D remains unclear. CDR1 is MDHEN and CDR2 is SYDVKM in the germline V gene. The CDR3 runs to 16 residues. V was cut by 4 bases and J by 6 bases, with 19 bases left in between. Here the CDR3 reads CASSSPGGVGGNIQYF. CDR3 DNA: TGTGCCAGCAGTTCGCCCGGTGGGGTGGGCGGAAACATTCAGTACTTC.